This TCR beta chain was observed in a study of blood T cell repertoires in COVID-19. Study summary: The samples span acute and convalescent COVID-19 from the United States, Italy and Spain. T cells, B-cell-depleted T cells, or PBMCs provided the cDNA or gDNA that served as material.

Original data processing: Scientists estimated how many nucleated cells there were by amplifying reference gene primers. Data came from immunoSEQ multiplex PCR; TCRdb stores just in-frame clones and leaves some out. V, J and clone size reflect that table, while D and trimming were determined from the DNA. This table holds approximately 190,000 clones, 88% found once. V lost 0 bases to trimming and J lost 2 bases, with 7 bases between them. Germline V gives CDR1 MNHEY, CDR2 SVGAGI. The CDR3 is 14 amino acids. About this clone: Additional DNA sequences in this sample encode the identical CDR3.

Sequencing was done on a sample of peripheral blood. The receptor was derived from a man aged 35 to 55 with active or convalescent COVID-19. The rearrangement links TRBV6-5 to TRBJ1-1; D call uncertain. CDR3 in amino acids: CASSYSGGNTEAFF. The CDR3 DNA is TGTGCCAGCAGTTACTCTGGAGGAAACACTGAAGCTTTCTTT.